The present T cell receptor beta chain was sequenced within a study of T cell responses to AZD1222 COVID-19 vaccine. Analyses pooled second doses at about 4 or about 12 weeks. Study-wide findings and caveats: Targets within unmutated variant regions were reportedly found for nearly half of spike-specific TCRs. The sample set comprised mostly white British donors with more females, and clonal diversity was possibly underestimated. Seropositivity was recorded at baseline in only 6 or 7 AZD1222 recipients.

Clones were sequenced by immunoSEQ multiplex PCR, and TCRdb holds only the in-frame ones, with some missing. In the table there are 90,000 to 110,000 clones, about 89% of which are singletons. Trimming cost V 5 bases and J 10 bases, with 12 bases left between them. The CDR3 sequence is 12 residues long. CDR1 is LNHDA, CDR2 SQIVND, per germline (reference sequence). Remarks on this clone: Its antigen is still unknown.

The V gene is TRBV19, the J gene TRBJ2-1; D remains ambiguous. The TCR originated in an adult who received the AZD1222 COVID-19 vaccine. The source was peripheral blood, collected 28 days after the second AZD1222 dose. The DNA of the CDR3 is TGTGCCAGTAGTTCCCGGAATGGGGAGCAGTTCTTC. It specifies CASSSRNGEQFF.